The present T cell receptor beta chain was sequenced within a study of shared clonotypes between healthy human individuals. Study-wide context: Each donor's CD4 naive and CD4 memory cells filled three plates apiece, CD8 naive two, and CD8 memory one.

The repertoire was sequenced with immunoSEQ multiplex PCR; TCRdb's copy has only in-frame clones and lacks some. The sample yields 2 million to 2.5 million clones, approximately 95% seen once. Germline lookup yields CDR1 SGHNT and CDR2 YENEEA. Trimming left V 1 base short and J 2 bases short, with 12 bases between. CDR3 size: 15 residues. Sequenced material: naive CD4+ T cells sorted from blood. Described subset: CD45RA+ positively selected. V usage is TRBV11-3 and J usage is TRBJ2-7; maybe TRBD2 (7 bases). The receptor's source is a man aged 18-30 years in good health. CDR3 nucleotides: TGTGCCAGCAGCTTAGCCGCCGGGGGGCCCTACGAGCAGTACTTC. Amino acid sequence: CASSLAAGGPYEQYF.